Listed here is a single T cell receptor beta chain. These data belong to a study of blood T cell repertoires in COVID-19. The repertoire was sequenced with immunoSEQ multiplex PCR; TCRdb's copy has only in-frame clones and lacks some. The table includes about 120,000 clones, roughly 85% detected once. V trimming: 6 bases; J trimming: 7 bases; junction bases outside the gene matches: 10. Germline values: CDR1 MNHEY, CDR2 SVGAGI. This CDR3 comprises 15 residues. The chain joins TRBV6-5 to TRBJ1-2; 11 bases align to TRBD1. The sample was peripheral blood. The source of this sequence is an older man with acute or convalescent COVID-19. The CDR3 sequence: CASSQEGQGVSGYTF. The DNA for the CDR3 is TGTGCCAGCAGCCAAGAGGGACAGGGGGTCTCTGGCTACACCTTC.